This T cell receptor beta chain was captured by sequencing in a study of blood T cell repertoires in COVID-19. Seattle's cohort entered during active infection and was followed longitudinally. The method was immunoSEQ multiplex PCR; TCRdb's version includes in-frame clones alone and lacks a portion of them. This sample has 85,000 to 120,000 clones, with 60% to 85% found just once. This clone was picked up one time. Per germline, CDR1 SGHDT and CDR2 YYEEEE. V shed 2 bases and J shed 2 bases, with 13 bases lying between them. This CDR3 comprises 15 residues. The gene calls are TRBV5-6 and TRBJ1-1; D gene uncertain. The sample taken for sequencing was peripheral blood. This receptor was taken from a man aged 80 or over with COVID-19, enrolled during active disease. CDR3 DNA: TGTGCCAGCAGCTTTGCCCATAGAGGAAACACTGAAGCTTTCTTT. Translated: CASSFAHRGNTEAFF.